The T cell receptor (beta chain) described here comes from a study of cytomegalovirus exposure and HLA in healthy donors. Study-level points and caveats: Sequencing depth roughly uniform across donors was assumed in presence/absence analyses. Most CMV-associated TCR beta chains were later found to appear HLA-restricted.

This CDR3 contains 14 residues. The V and J ends lost 5 bases and 3 bases, in that order; junction bases with no gene match: 6. Germline V CDR1 and CDR2: MDHEN, SYDVKM. This clone was detected once. Its specificity is not known. PCR used 60 Vbeta primers and 13 Jbeta primers. TCRdb's table, derived via immunoSEQ multiplex PCR, lists solely in-frame clones and lacks some. The sample includes some 160,000 clones, 60% to 85% of them seen just once. The TCR comes from a middle-aged woman in good health and CMV-seronegative. Sequencing used PBMCs. The rearrangement joins TRBV28 to TRBJ1-1; 7 nucleotides match TRBD1. The CDR3 protein is CASSKQGRYTEAFF. CDR3 sequence (DNA): TGTGCCAGCAGTAAACAGGGGAGGTACACTGAAGCTTTCTTT. Using reference TRBV28 and TRBJ1-1 for the parts outside the CDR3, the full variable domain is DVKVTQSSRYLVKRTGEKVFLECVQDMDHENMFWYRQDPGLGLRLIYFSYDVKMKEKGDIPEGYSVSREKKERFSLILESASTNQTSMYLCASSKQGRYTEAFFGQGTRLTVV.